This T cell receptor beta chain was recovered during a study of T cells in Graves' hyperthyroidism and ophthalmopathy (dated by TCRdb to between 2017 and 2020). As for the study more broadly: Peripheral blood samples were taken at initial diagnosis, before any treatment was given. The 75 to 100 discovery patients were divided at random into training and test sets in a 7:3 ratio. Prospective prediction of ophthalmopathy was tested in an independent validation cohort consisting of some 19 hyperthyroidism patients and some 15 patients who later progressed to ophthalmopathy. The paper reports TCR Vbeta CDR3 sequencing of 135 peripheral blood samples: 43 ophthalmopathy, fewer than 85 hyperthyroidism and around 17 progressor patients. To identify distinguishing TCR V-J signatures, a discovery cohort of around 100 patients was used, comprising 43 with Graves' ophthalmopathy and about 59 with stable Graves' hyperthyroidism. After sampling, hyperthyroidism patients received methimazole starting at 30 mg daily, and ophthalmopathy patients received high-dose intravenous methylprednisolone. Thyroid tissue and blood T-cell repertoires from six Graves' hyperthyroidism patients were also compared in the study. Study-wide findings and limitations: Most expanded thyroid clonotypes (frequency above 0.001) were also detected in blood, suggesting blood repertoires may reflect thyroid immune responses. No statistical method was used to fix the sample size in advance, and group allocation was not hidden from the investigators. In validation, the model predicted progression to ophthalmopathy with over 60% sensitivity and roughly 72% specificity, a median of approximately 6.7 months before onset. In cross-validation, a model built on a 13 V-J signature told ophthalmopathy apart from stable hyperthyroidism with 85% to 90% sensitivity and 81% to 82% specificity, and in testing the same model reached 80%/75%.

From the germline V gene (reference sequence), CDR1 is DFQATT and CDR2 is SNEGSKA. The CDR3 covers 13 residues, taking in both the cysteine and the phenylalanine. Just CDR3 DNA is preserved here, 39 bases in frame from base 1. Ten or more counts support this clonotype. Its antigen has not been determined. No per-base quality is available; no much larger clone lies one base away. Stable Graves' hyperthyroidism was defined as the absence of progression to ophthalmopathy over 18 months of follow-up. Hyperthyroidism patients were newly diagnosed, with disease duration under 2 months, and aged 18 to 65 years. The study excluded patients with uncontrolled infections, other autoimmune diseases, pregnancy or lactation. Clinical symptoms, serum thyroxine and TRAb, thyroid ultrasound, and orbital computed tomography formed the basis for the diagnoses. PBMCs were isolated from about 9.1 ml of fresh peripheral blood by Ficoll-Paque density gradient centrifugation. Trizol reagent was used to extract total RNA, and RNA quality was then checked on an Agilent 2100 Bioanalyzer.

The TCR beta CDR3 regions were amplified from RNA transcripts. For the first round of RT-PCR on the TCR CDR3, the HTBI primer set was used together with the Qiagen OneStep RT-PCR kit. Libraries were constructed in a second round of multiplex PCR, after which size selection and purification were performed. The libraries were sequenced on an Illumina HiSeq2000 using paired-end 100 bp reads. The authors processed their data as follows. SOAPnuke was used to process the raw data, with reads discarded if the reads contained adapters or uncalled bases, had a mean Phred below 15, or lacked an exact constant-primer or identifier match. High-quality paired reads were merged with COPE v1.2.5, and unique nucleotide sequences were defined as clonotypes. MiTCR v1.1 was used to align clonotypes to the IMGT TRBV, TRBD and TRBJ reference segments. The analysis included only V-J combinations with a frequency above 0.0001, which together covered approximately 99% of the repertoires. The TCS score was defined as F50 (clonal expansion) divided by E x V (chaos), with BLOSUM62-based TCRdist calculated between CDR3 peptides within each V-J. Welch's t-statistics and random forest reduced approximately 520 V-J features to roughly 13, which were used in a naive Bayes classifier (R e1071). TCRdb reprocessing: public reads trimmed at Q25 with fastp, clones called with MiXCR, in-frame beta chains kept. Each CDR3 protein appears once, grouped with its most common genes and DNA. The V and J calls were determined by TCRdb, not by the authors. The sample yields 700,000 or so distinct CDR3 sequences; less than 20% were counted once. Approximately 8% of the sample rests with the top ten.

The V gene is TRBV20-1 and the J gene is TRBJ2-3, with 8 bases matching TRBD1. Sequencing input: blood. This TCR derives from a young man with Graves' hyperthyroidism. Here the CDR3 is given as CRADRAGTDTQYF. The DNA sequence follows: TGCAGAGCGGACAGGGCGGGCACAGATACGCAGTATTTT.